Described below is a single T cell receptor beta chain sequence and its context. Its specificity is not known. The data were taken from a study of vaccination effects on CD4 cells after COVID-19. This CDR3 contains 13 residues. Trimming removed 7 bases from V and 2 bases from J, with 11 bases in between. Germline lookup yields CDR1 SEHNR and CDR2 FQNEAQ (reference sequence). The method was immunoSEQ multiplex PCR; TCRdb's version includes in-frame clones alone and lacks a portion of them. The sample yields approximately 40,000 clones, roughly 80% seen once. After roughly 10 days in culture, the CD4+ T cells were isolated.

V and J are TRBV7-9 and TRBJ1-2, with a tentative D call TRBD1 (6 bases). This sequence was found in a human donor who received a COVID-19 vaccine. The specimen was CD4+ T cells from PBMCs cultured without peptide, collected before COVID-19 vaccination. In nucleotides, the CDR3 is TGTGCCAGCAACCGAGGACAGAACTATGGCTACACCTTC. This sequence encodes CASNRGQNYGYTF.